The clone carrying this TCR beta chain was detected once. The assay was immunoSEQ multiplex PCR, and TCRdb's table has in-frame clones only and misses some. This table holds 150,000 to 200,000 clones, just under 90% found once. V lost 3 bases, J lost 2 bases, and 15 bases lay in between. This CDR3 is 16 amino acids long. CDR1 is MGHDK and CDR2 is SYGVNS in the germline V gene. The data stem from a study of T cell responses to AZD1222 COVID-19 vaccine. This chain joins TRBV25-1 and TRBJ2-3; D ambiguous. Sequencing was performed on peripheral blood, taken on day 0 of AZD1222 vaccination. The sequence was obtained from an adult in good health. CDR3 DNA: TGTGCCAGCAGTGAGTTTTCTGGGGTCCCCACAGATACGCAGTATTTT. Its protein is CASSEFSGVPTDTQYF.